These 27 T cell receptor beta chains came from one sample sequenced in a study of shared clonotypes between healthy human individuals (dated by TCRdb to 2020 to 2022). Libraries were built with the immunoSEQ multiplex PCR assay. TCRdb retrieved this table from immuneACCESS and kept in-frame rearrangements only. Not all clones are present; in checked studies, unresolved V genes account for under half, and no reason is known for the remainder. In all, the sample holds 2.3 million or so clones, and 85% to 95% of those were seen once. Jointly, the top ten make up 0.3% to 0.4% of the sample. Sample: naive CD4+ T cells from PBMCs. Per the publication, the cell subset or site label means: CD45RA+ positively selected. The source is a man younger than 35 in good health. Some clones in this sample may be carry-over from other donors' samples.

This clone showed up just once. Other DNA sequences within the sample encode an identical CDR3. This chain joins TRBV5-1 and TRBJ2-1; 11 bases are shared with TRBD2. Losses at the gene ends were 0 bases for V and 0 bases for J; bases not matched to a gene: 2. There are 17 residues in the CDR3. Germline CDR1 reads SGHRS; CDR2 reads YFSETQ. The CDR3 is CASSLVGLAGSYNEQFF. The CDR3 nucleotides read TGCGCCAGCAGCTTGGTTGGACTAGCGGGCTCCTACAATGAGCAGTTCTTC. Together with reference TRBV5-1 and TRBJ2-1, the CDR3 gives the full variable domain: KAGVTQTPRYLIKTRGQQVTLSCSPISGHRSVSWYQQTPGQGLQFLFEYFSETQRNKGNFPGRFSGRQFSNSRSEMNVSTLELGDSALYLCASSLVGLAGSYNEQFFGPGTRLTVL.

This clone appeared a single time. The genes are TRBV10-3 and TRBJ2-7, with 9 bases matching TRBD2. CDR1 is ENHRY and CDR2 is SYGVKD in the germline V gene. J gave up 0 bases and V 6 bases, and 9 bases lay outside the gene matches. CDR3 length: 16 residues. The CDR3 coding sequence is TGTGCCATCAGCGGTACCGGGACTAGCATCTCCTACGAGCAGTACTTC. It specifies CAISGTGTSISYEQYF.

This clone showed up just once. The V call is TRBV28, the J call TRBJ2-2, with 7 bases fitting TRBD2. Germline CDR1 and CDR2: MDHEN and SYDVKM. With 10 bases clipped from V and 3 bases from J, the junction kept 11 bases outside the gene matches. This CDR3 has 15 amino acids. In DNA, the CDR3 is TGTGCCACCCTAGGGCTAGCGGAGGACACCGGGGAGCTGTTTTTT. It encodes CATLGLAEDTGELFF.

J is TRBJ2-4 and V is TRBV5-1; 14 nucleotides align to TRBD2. Unmatched junction bases numbered 15, after V lost 3 bases and J lost 7 bases. Germline lookup yields CDR1 SGHRS and CDR2 YFSETQ. This CDR3 has 19 amino acids. Here the CDR3 reads CASSSPDGTSGRRGNIQYF. In DNA form, the CDR3 reads TGCGCCAGCAGCTCACCAGACGGGACTAGCGGGAGAAGGGGGAACATTCAGTACTTC.

The chain links TRBV18 to TRBJ1-1; 11 nucleotides align to TRBD1. This CDR3 comprises 19 residues. The germline V gene has CDR1 KGHSH and CDR2 LQKENI. Losses at the gene ends were 3 bases for V and 4 bases for J; bases not matched to a gene: 16. The DNA of the CDR3 is TGTGCCAGCTCACCTCGGAGCTCCCCGGGACAGGGGGTTTTCACTGAAGCTTTCTTT. It yields the protein CASSPRSSPGQGVFTEAFF.

With regard to this clone: This sample also contains other DNA sequences that code for the same CDR3. V gene TRBV29-1 combines with J gene TRBJ1-3; D gene ambiguous. The CDR3 contains 13 residues. The germline V gene encodes CDR1 SQVTM and CDR2 ANQGSEA. V was cut by 1 base and J by 1 base, with 5 bases left in between. The CDR3 is CSVEGRSGNTIYF. The CDR3 region has the DNA TGCAGCGTTGAAGGAAGGTCTGGAAACACCATATATTTT.

The chain joins TRBV6-5 to TRBJ1-2; D is undetermined. V dropped 4 bases and J dropped 3 bases, with 15 bases sitting between them. Germline V CDR1 and CDR2: MNHEY, SVGAGI. The CDR3 is 15 residues long. CDR3 bases: TGTGCCAGCAGTTCGGCCGGATCTAGGGACTATGGCTACACCTTC. The encoded protein is CASSSAGSRDYGYTF.

This chain uses TRBV29-1 with TRBJ2-3; maybe TRBD2 (8 bases). CDR1 is SQVTM and CDR2 is ANQGSEA in the germline V gene. The CDR3 runs to 13 residues. The V end lost 8 bases, the J end lost 1 base, and 13 bases lay between the germline ends. For the CDR3, the DNA is TGCAGCTTTAGCGGGACAGGCACAGATACGCAGTATTTT. It yields the protein CSFSGTGTDTQYF.

The chain recombines TRBV4-1 with TRBJ2-7, with no clear D. This CDR3 has 16 amino acids. The germline CDR1 and CDR2 sequences are MGHRA and YSYEKL. Trimming removed 4 bases from V and 0 bases from J, with 16 bases in between. As DNA, the CDR3 is TGCGCCAGCAGCCCACACTATGGCGGAAGCTCCTACGAGCAGTACTTC. As protein: CASSPHYGGSSYEQYF.

Comment on this clone: Other DNA sequences in the sample encode the same CDR3. This chain joins TRBV9 and TRBJ1-1; D uncertain. This CDR3 has 13 residues. Deletions cut 0 bases from V and 0 bases from J, with 3 bases between. Germline assignment: CDR1 SGDLS and CDR2 YYNGEE. DNA of the CDR3: TGTGCCAGCAGCGTAGAGGTGAACACTGAAGCTTTCTTT. This gives the protein CASSVEVNTEAFF.

J is TRBJ1-5 and V is TRBV7-9; D gene unclear. Germline lookup yields CDR1 SEHNR and CDR2 FQNEAQ (reference sequence). The CDR3 is made up of 14 amino acids. The germline V and J ends were trimmed by 1 base and 3 bases, with 7 bases remaining between them. The chain's CDR3 is CASSLGQLNQPQHF. CDR3 in DNA: TGTGCCAGCAGCTTAGGGCAGCTCAATCAGCCCCAGCATTTT.

The CDR3 protein is CASSQDLRDSSYEQYF. CDR3 nucleotide sequence: TGCGCCAGCAGCCAAGATCTTAGGGACAGCTCCTACGAGCAGTACTTC. The chain employs TRBV4-1 and TRBJ2-7, with 7 bases identical to TRBD1. The V gene's germline CDR1 is MGHRA and CDR2 YSYEKL. The CDR3 is 16 amino acids. The junction had 5 bases not matched to a gene; V was cut back by 0 bases and J by 0 bases.

This chain connects TRBV18 to TRBJ1-2; D remains ambiguous. CDR3 length: 14 amino acids. Deletions cut 3 bases from V and 8 bases from J, with 16 bases between. Germline V gene data show CDR1 as KGHSH and CDR2 as LQKENI. The CDR3 nucleotides read TGTGCCAGCTCACCCGCGGACGGCCAGAGAGGCTACACCTTC. Translation gives CASSPADGQRGYTF.

This chain connects TRBV5-1 to TRBJ2-1, with 8 bases lining up with TRBD2. This CDR3 comprises 15 residues. The V gene's germline CDR1 is SGHRS and CDR2 YFSETQ. V trimming: 3 bases; J trimming: 4 bases; junction bases outside the gene matches: 6. CDR3 loop: CASSSIAGRYNEQFF. In DNA form, the CDR3 reads TGCGCCAGCAGCTCAATAGCGGGAAGATACAATGAGCAGTTCTTC.

The V and J genes are TRBV27 and TRBJ2-7, with 9 bases fitting TRBD2. V shed 7 bases, J shed 0 bases, and the junction held 13 bases outside the gene matches. This CDR3 has 17 amino acids. Germline V lookup: CDR1 MNHEY, CDR2 SMNVEV (reference sequence). DNA for the CDR3: TGTGCCAGCAATTACCACATAAAAGCGGGAGGCTCCTACGAGCAGTACTTC. It yields the protein CASNYHIKAGGSYEQYF.

This clone was detected only once. The rearrangement links TRBV27 to TRBJ2-1; 7 nucleotides align to TRBD2. Germline lookup yields CDR1 MNHEY and CDR2 SMNVEV (reference sequence). The CDR3 has 15 residues. V lost 5 bases and J lost 8; bases outside the gene matches: 12. The CDR3 DNA reads as TGTGCCAGCAGTCTTCAACCAATAGCGGGCGATGAGCAGTTCTTC. Translated, it gives CASSLQPIAGDEQFF.

The rearrangement uses TRBV5-1 and TRBJ1-2; tentative D call: TRBD1 (5 bases). Trimming took 4 bases from V and 6 from J, leaving 25 bases between them. The CDR3 totals 17 residues. The V gene's germline CDR1 is SGHRS and CDR2 YFSETQ. CDR3: CASSIGTGGRVWDGYTF. In nucleotides, the CDR3 is TGCGCCAGCAGCATAGGGACGGGAGGAAGGGTATGGGATGGCTACACCTTC.

Note on this clone: Distinct nucleotide sequences in the sample also encode this CDR3. The chain links TRBV5-4 to TRBJ1-1; D gene unclear. This CDR3 has 14 amino acids. Looked up from germline, CDR1 is SGHNT and CDR2 is YYREEE (reference sequence). Deletions cut 0 bases from V and 1 base from J, with 7 bases between. Here the CDR3 reads CASSLGKRNTEAFF. As DNA, the CDR3 is TGTGCCAGCAGCTTGGGGAAGAGGAACACTGAAGCTTTCTTT. The variable domain in full, with the rest retrieved from reference TRBV5-4 and TRBJ1-1, is ETGVTQSPTHLIKTRGQQVTLRCSSQSGHNTVSWYQQALGQGPQFIFQYYREEENGRGNFPPRFSGLQFPNYSSELNVNALELDDSALYLCASSLGKRNTEAFFGQGTRLTVV.

The CDR3 here is CASSGGVAVSYNEQFF. CDR3 in DNA: TGTGCCAGCAGTGGGGGAGTAGCGGTCTCCTACAATGAGCAGTTCTTC. This chain connects TRBV6-1 to TRBJ2-1, with D possibly TRBD2 on 6 matching bases. The CDR3 runs to 16 residues. Trimming took off 4 bases at V and 0 bases at J, with 13 bases between the two ends. Germline CDR1 MNHNS, CDR2 SASEGT.

This clone was counted a few times. This chain uses TRBV9 with TRBJ1-1; a possible D gene is TRBD1 (5 bases). Between the trimmed V and J ends, which lost 0 bases and 3 bases, there was a span of 12 bases. CDR1 and CDR2 (germline): SGDLS, YYNGEE. The CDR3 covers 15 residues. CDR3 DNA: TGTGCCAGCAGCGTAGAAGGGATAGGGGACACTGAAGCTTTCTTT. Translating gives CASSVEGIGDTEAFF.

The chain carries TRBV28 and TRBJ2-1, with 8 bases identical to TRBD2. The length of the CDR3 is 13 residues. The V gene's germline CDR1 is MDHEN and CDR2 SYDVKM. J lost 6 bases, V lost 8 bases, and 6 bases had no gene match. CDR3 nucleotide sequence: TGTGCCAGCGCGGGGGGCCAGAGCAATGAGCAGTTCTTC. This sequence encodes CASAGGQSNEQFF.

The chain is built from TRBV28 and TRBJ2-6; perhaps TRBD2 as D (5 bases). This CDR3 spans 18 amino acids. Trimming took 7 bases from V and 0 from J, leaving 19 bases between them. Germline lookup yields CDR1 MDHEN and CDR2 SYDVKM. This CDR3 is CASISGSVISSGANVLTF. CDR3 nucleotide sequence: TGTGCCAGCATCTCGGGTAGCGTTATCAGCTCTGGGGCCAACGTCCTGACTTTC.

The rearrangement joins TRBV28 to TRBJ2-7; maybe TRBD2 (6 bases). The CDR3 is 13 amino acids. V was clipped by 10 bases and J by 0 bases, with 13 bases between them. The germline gives CDR1 MDHEN, CDR2 SYDVKM. The CDR3 DNA reads as TGTGCCATTCGGGACGGGAGCTCCTACGAGCAGTACTTC. Its translation is CAIRDGSSYEQYF.

The rearrangement joins TRBV11-2 to TRBJ2-5, with no clear D. The better agreement between TRBJ2-7 and the DNA end casts doubt on the J call. CDR3 size: 11 residues. Germline V gives CDR1 SGHAT, CDR2 FQNNGV. The CDR3 loop is CASSLVDEQYF. The CDR3, as DNA: TGTGCCAGCAGCTTAGTGGACGAGCAGTACTTC.

The V gene is TRBV30, the J gene TRBJ1-3; 7 bases match TRBD1. This CDR3 comprises 14 residues. The ends lost 4 bases at V and 13 bases at J; junction bases unmatched: 16. The germline CDR1 and CDR2 sequences are GTSNPN and SVGIG (reference sequence). CDR3 DNA: TGTGCCTGGACCTCCGGGACAGCGGAATCGGTTATATATTTT. Translated: CAWTSGTAESVIYF.

The chain carries TRBV9 and TRBJ2-1, with D possibly being TRBD2 (6 bases). The V end was cut by 0 bases, the J end by 0 bases, with 10 bases between. CDR3 length: 16 amino acids. Germline-derived CDR1 and CDR2 are SGDLS and YYNGEE. CDR3 loop: CASSVDGRSSYNEQFF. The CDR3 nucleotides read TGTGCCAGCAGCGTAGACGGGAGAAGCTCCTACAATGAGCAGTTCTTC.

The gene calls are TRBV6-1 and TRBJ1-1, with D tentatively TRBD1 (5 bases). V lost 4 bases, J lost 3 bases, and 6 bases lay in between. CDR1 and CDR2 from the germline V gene are MNHNS and SASEGT. CDR3 length: 12 amino acids. The chain's CDR3 is CASSGDDTEAFF. The CDR3 DNA reads TGTGCCAGCAGTGGGGACGACACTGAAGCTTTCTTT.